Here is one TCR beta chain with its context. This sequence may be a read error, since a much larger clone differs from it by one base. The naive CD8 subset, CD45RO-negative cells positively selected for CCR7, excluded terminally differentiated effector memory CD45RA+ cells. Donors, without exception, were Caucasian adults residing in Nashville, Tennessee. CDR1 and CDR2 from the germline V gene are SGHDT and YYEEEE. The CDR3 spans 11 residues. This entry is derived from a study of shared clonotypes between healthy human individuals. The assay was immunoSEQ multiplex PCR, and TCRdb's table has in-frame clones only and misses some. The sample yields about 2.2 million clones, 85% to 95% seen once.

The TCR sequence derives from a man aged 18 to 30 in good health. Some clones in this sample may be carry-over from other donors' samples. The sequenced sample consisted of naive CD8+ T cells from PBMCs. V and J are TRBV5-6 and TRBJ2-5; unclear D gene. The DNA end is a closer match to TRBJ2-7, so the J assignment may be wrong. CDR3 DNA sequence: TGTGCCAGCAGCTACTCCTACGAGCAGTACTTC. Its translation is CASSYSYEQYF.